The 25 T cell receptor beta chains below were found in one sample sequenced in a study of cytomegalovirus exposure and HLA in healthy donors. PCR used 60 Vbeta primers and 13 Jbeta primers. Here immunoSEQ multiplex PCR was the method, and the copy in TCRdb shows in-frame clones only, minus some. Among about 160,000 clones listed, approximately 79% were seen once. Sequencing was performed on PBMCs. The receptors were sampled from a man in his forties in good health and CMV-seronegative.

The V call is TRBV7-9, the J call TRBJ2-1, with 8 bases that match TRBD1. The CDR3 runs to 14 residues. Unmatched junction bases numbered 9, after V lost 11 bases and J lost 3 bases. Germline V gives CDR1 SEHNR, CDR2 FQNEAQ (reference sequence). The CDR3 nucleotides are TGTGCCGGAGCCGGGGGACAGGTCTACAATGAGCAGTTCTTC. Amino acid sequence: CAGAGGQVYNEQFF.

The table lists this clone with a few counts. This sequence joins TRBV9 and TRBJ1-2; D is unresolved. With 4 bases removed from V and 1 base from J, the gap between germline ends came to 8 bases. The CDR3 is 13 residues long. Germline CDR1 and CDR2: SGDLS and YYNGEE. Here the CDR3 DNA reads TGTGCCAGCAGCCCAGGCGATAACTATGGCTACACCTTC. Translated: CASSPGDNYGYTF.

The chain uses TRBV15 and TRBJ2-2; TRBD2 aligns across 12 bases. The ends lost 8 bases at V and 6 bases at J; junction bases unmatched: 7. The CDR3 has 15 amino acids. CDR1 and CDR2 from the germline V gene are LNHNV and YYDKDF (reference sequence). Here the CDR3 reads CATRLAGARSGELFF. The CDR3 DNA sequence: TGTGCCACCCGACTAGCGGGGGCGAGGTCCGGGGAGCTGTTTTTT.

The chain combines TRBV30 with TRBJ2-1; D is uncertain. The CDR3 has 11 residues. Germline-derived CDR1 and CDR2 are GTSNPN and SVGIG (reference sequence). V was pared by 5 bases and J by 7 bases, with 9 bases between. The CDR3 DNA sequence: TGTGCCTGGGGCGGTGGAAATGAGCAGTTCTTC. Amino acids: CAWGGGNEQFF.

The CDR3: CASTSGGAGSYEQYF. CDR3 DNA: TGTGCCAGTACTAGCGGGGGGGCCGGGTCCTACGAGCAGTACTTC. This chain connects TRBV28 to TRBJ2-7, with 13 bases fitting TRBD2. The CDR3 has 15 amino acids. Germline V lookup: CDR1 MDHEN, CDR2 SYDVKM. V gave up 9 bases and J gave up 1 base; unmatched junction bases: 6.

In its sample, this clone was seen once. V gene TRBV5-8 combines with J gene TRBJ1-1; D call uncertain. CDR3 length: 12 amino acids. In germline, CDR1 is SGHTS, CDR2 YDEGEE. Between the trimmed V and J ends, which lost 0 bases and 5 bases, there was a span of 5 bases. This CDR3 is CASSLGRTEAFF. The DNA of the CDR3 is TGTGCCAGCAGCTTGGGCAGAACTGAAGCTTTCTTT. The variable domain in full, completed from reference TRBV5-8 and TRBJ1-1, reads EAGVTQSPTHLIKTRGQQATLRCSPISGHTSVYWYQQALGLGLQFLLWYDEGEERNRGNFPPRFSGRQFPNYSSELNVNALELEDSALYLCASSLGRTEAFFGQGTRLTVV.

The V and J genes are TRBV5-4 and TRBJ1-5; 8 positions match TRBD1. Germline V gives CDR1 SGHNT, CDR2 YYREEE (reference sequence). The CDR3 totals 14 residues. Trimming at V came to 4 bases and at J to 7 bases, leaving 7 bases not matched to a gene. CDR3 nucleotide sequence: TGTGCCAGCAGCCCGGACAGGGCTGAGCAGCCCCAGCATTTT. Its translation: CASSPDRAEQPQHF.

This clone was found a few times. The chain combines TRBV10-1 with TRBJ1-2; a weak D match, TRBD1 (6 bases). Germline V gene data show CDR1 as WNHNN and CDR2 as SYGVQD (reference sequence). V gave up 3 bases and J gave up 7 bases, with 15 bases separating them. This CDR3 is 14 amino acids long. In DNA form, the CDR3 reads TGCGCCAGCAGTGACACCAGGGGAGAGAGTGGCTACACCTTC. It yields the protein CASSDTRGESGYTF.

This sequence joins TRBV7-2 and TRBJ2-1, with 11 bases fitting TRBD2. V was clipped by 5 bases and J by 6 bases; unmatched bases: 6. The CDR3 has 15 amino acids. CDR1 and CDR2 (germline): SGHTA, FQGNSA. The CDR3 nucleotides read TGTGCCAGCAGCATGATAGCGGGGGGGCCCAATGAGCAGTTCTTC. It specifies CASSMIAGGPNEQFF.

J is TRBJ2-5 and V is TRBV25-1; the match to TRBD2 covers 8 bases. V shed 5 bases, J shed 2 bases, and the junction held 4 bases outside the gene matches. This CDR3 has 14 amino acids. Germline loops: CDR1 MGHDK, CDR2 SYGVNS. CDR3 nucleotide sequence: TGTGCCAGCAGTCCGGGGGGGCCTCAAGAGACCCAGTACTTC. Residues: CASSPGGPQETQYF.

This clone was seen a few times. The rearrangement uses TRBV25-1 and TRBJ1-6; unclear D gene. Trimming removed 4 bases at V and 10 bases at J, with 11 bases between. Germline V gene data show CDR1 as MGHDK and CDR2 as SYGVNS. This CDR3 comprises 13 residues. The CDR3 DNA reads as TGTGCCAGCAGTGGAGGGTCGGTCTCACCCCTCCACTTT. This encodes CASSGGSVSPLHF.

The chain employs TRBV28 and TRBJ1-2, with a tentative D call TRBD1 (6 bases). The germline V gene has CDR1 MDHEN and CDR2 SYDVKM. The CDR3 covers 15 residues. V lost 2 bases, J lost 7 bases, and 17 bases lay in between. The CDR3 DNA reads TGTGCCAGCAGTTTAGACCCGGGCAGGGGCGGTGGCTACACCTTC. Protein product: CASSLDPGRGGGYTF.

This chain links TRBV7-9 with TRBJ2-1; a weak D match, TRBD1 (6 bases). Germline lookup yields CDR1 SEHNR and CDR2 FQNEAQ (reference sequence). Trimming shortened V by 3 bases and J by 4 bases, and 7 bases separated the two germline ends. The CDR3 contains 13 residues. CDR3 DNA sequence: TGTGCCAGCAGCTTGGACAGATACAATGAGCAGTTCTTC. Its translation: CASSLDRYNEQFF. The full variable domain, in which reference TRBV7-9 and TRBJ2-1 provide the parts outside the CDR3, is DTGVSQNPRHKITKRGQNVTFRCDPISEHNRLYWYRQTLGQGPEFLTYFQNEAQLEKSRLLSDRFSAERPKGSFSTLEIQRTEQGDSAMYLCASSLDRYNEQFFGPGTRLTVL.

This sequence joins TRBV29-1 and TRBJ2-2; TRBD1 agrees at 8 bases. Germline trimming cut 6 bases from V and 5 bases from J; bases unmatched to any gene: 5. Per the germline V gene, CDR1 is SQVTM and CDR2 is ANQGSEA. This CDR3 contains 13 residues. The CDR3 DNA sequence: TGCAGCGTGGGAACAGGGGGAACCGGGGAGCTGTTTTTT. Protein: CSVGTGGTGELFF.

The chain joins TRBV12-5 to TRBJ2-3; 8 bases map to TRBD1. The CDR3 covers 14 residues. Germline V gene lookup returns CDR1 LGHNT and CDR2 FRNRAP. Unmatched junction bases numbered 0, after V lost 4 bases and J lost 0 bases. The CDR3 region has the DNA TGTGCTAGTGGTTGGACAGGGAGCACAGATACGCAGTATTTT. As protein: CASGWTGSTDTQYF.

CDR3 coding DNA: TGCGCCAGCGGCAAAGCGGGGTCCCAAGAGACCCAGTACTTC. Encoded protein: CASGKAGSQETQYF. V and J are TRBV5-1 and TRBJ2-5, with TRBD2 matching 7 bases. V was clipped by 7 bases and J by 1 base; unmatched bases: 7. Per the germline V gene, CDR1 is SGHRS and CDR2 is YFSETQ. The CDR3 sequence is 14 residues long. The full variable domain, its missing parts supplied by reference TRBV5-1 and TRBJ2-5, is KAGVTQTPRYLIKTRGQQVTLSCSPISGHRSVSWYQQTPGQGLQFLFEYFSETQRNKGNFPGRFSGRQFSNSRSEMNVSTLELGDSALYLCASGKAGSQETQYFGPGTRLLVL.

This CDR3 is CASSLAEAREQFF. In DNA form, the CDR3 reads TGTGCCAGCAGCTTAGCGGAGGCGAGAGAGCAGTTCTTC. This chain joins TRBV7-2 and TRBJ2-1; D is perhaps TRBD2 (5 bases). The V end lost 0 bases, the J end lost 10 bases, and 10 bases lay between the germline ends. Looked up from germline, CDR1 is SGHTA and CDR2 is FQGNSA. The CDR3 sequence is 13 residues long.

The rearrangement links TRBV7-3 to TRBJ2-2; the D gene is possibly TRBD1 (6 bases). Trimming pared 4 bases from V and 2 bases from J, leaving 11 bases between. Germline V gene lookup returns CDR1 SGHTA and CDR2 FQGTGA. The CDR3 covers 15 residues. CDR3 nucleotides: TGTGCCAGCAGCTCCCCGGACAGCAACACCGGGGAGCTGTTTTTT. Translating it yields CASSSPDSNTGELFF.

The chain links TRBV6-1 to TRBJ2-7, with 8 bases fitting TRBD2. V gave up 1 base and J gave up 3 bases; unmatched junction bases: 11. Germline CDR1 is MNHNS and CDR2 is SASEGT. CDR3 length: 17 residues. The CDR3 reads CASSEGPFGLAGYEQYF. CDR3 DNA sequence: TGTGCCAGCAGTGAAGGCCCGTTTGGACTAGCTGGCTACGAGCAGTACTTC.

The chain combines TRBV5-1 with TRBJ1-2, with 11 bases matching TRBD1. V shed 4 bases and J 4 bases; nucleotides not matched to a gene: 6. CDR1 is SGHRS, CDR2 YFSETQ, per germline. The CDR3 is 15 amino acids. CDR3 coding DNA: TGCGCCAGCAGCGAGGACAGGGGGCCGAGCTATGGCTACACCTTC. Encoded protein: CASSEDRGPSYGYTF.

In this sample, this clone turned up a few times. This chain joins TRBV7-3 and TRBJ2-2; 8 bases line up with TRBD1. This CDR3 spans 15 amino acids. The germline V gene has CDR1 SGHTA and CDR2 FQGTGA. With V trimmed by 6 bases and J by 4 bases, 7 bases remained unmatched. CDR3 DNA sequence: TGTGCCAGCAGGCGGACAGGGTTTGGCACCGGGGAGCTGTTTTTT. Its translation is CASRRTGFGTGELFF.

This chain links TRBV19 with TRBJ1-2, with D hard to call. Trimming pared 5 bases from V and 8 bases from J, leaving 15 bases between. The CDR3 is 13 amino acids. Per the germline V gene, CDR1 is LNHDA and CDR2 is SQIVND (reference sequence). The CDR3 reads CASSLGLSRGYTF. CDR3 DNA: TGTGCCAGTAGTTTGGGTCTGAGCAGGGGCTACACCTTC. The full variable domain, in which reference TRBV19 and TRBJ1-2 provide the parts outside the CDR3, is DGGITQSPKYLFRKEGQNVTLSCEQNLNHDAMYWYRQDPGQGLRLIYYSQIVNDFQKGDIAEGYSVSREKKESFPLTVTSAQKNPTAFYLCASSLGLSRGYTFGSGTRLTVV.

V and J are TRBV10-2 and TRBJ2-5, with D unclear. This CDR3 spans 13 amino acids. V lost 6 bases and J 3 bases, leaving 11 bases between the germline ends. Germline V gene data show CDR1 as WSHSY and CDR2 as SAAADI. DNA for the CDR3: TGCGCCAGCAGCCCCATACAGAAAGAGACCCAGTACTTC. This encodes CASSPIQKETQYF.

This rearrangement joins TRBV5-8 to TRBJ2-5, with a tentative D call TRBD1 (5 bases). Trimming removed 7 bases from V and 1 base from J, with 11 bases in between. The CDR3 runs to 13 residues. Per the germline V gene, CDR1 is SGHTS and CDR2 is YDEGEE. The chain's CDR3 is CASDDSTQETQYF. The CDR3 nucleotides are TGTGCCAGCGACGACAGTACCCAAGAGACCCAGTACTTC.

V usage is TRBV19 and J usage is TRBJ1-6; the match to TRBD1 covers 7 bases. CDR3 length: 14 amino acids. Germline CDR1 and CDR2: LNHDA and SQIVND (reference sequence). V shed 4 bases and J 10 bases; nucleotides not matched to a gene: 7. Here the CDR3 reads CASSTDRVESPLHF. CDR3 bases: TGTGCCAGTAGTACCGACAGGGTTGAATCACCCCTCCACTTT.